The subject of this entry is one TCR beta chain. Its cognate antigen is unknown. The sample comes from a study of tumor-infiltrating lymphocytes in primary liver carcinoma. Study summary: The number of productive TCRbeta reads per sample ranged from roughly 3.65 to 7.5 million and was similar across tissue types. General study points: The study found a significantly higher top-250-clone fraction in tumors than in blood (p = 0.039).

TCR beta cDNA was reverse-transcribed from about 550 ng of total RNA. The reaction used a constant-region primer and ProtoScript II reverse transcriptase. ARM-PCR, slightly modified, supplied the TCR beta libraries through three nested multiplex PCR rounds. TRBV1-TRBV30 forward primers and a C-beta reverse primer were used in the first two PCR rounds, which each ran for approximately 10 cycles. TCRdb independently ran MiXCR on the multiplex PCR reads; one entry per CDR3 protein. The sample comprises tens of thousands of distinct CDR3 sequences, about 75% of which are singletons, and 38% rests with the top ten. CDR3 length: 12 residues. V gave up 6 bases and J gave up 5 bases, with 11 bases separating them. Germline CDR1 reads DFQATT; CDR2 reads SNEGSKA (reference sequence). From unsorted bulk tissue weighing roughly 17-34 mg, DNA and RNA were co-extracted. Patients diagnosed with primary liver carcinoma received treatment through surgical resection.

The sequenced material came from tumor-adjacent normal liver tissue. The chain is built from TRBV20-1 and TRBJ2-1, with D uncertain. The TCR sequence derives from a woman aged 30 to 39 with primary liver carcinoma and hepatitis B virus infection. The CDR3 coding sequence is TGCAGTGCCCAGCCAAGGGACAATGAGCAGTTCTTC. It is translated as CSAQPRDNEQFF.